What follows are 7 T cell receptor beta chains derived from one specimen sequenced in a study of T cell responses to AZD1222 COVID-19 vaccine. TCRdb's copy holds only in-frame clones and misses some; the assay was immunoSEQ multiplex PCR. The sample records about 120,000 clones, approximately 89% being singletons. Sample: peripheral blood, taken on day 0 of AZD1222 vaccination. Source of these receptors: an adult in good health.

The J gene is TRBJ2-1, the V gene TRBV7-2; 11 bases fit TRBD2. This CDR3 is 15 amino acids long. Germline V gives CDR1 SGHTA, CDR2 FQGNSA. Trimming removed 1 base from V and 10 bases from J; junction bases left unmatched: 6. The CDR3 DNA reads TGTGCCAGCAGCTTAGTACTAGCGGGGGATAAGGAGCAGTTCTTC. This gives the protein CASSLVLAGDKEQFF.

The chain couples TRBV6-5 to TRBJ1-1; no reliable D call. V was cut by 7 bases and J by 0 bases, with 15 bases left in between. Looked up from germline, CDR1 is MNHEY and CDR2 is SVGAGI. The CDR3 runs to 15 residues. DNA of the CDR3: TGTGCCAGCACCCACGGAGAGGGCTTGAACACTGAAGCTTTCTTT. Amino acids: CASTHGEGLNTEAFF.

CDR3 bases: TGTGCCAGCAGCTTACGGGGGGAAGATACGCAGTATTTT. The encoded protein is CASSLRGEDTQYF. V usage is TRBV3-1 (or the pseudogene TRBV3-2) and J usage is TRBJ2-3, with 7 bases lining up with TRBD2. Germline V gene sequence: CDR1 LGHDT, CDR2 YNNKEL (reference sequence). Losses at the gene ends were 5 bases for V and 5 bases for J; bases not matched to a gene: 4. This CDR3 has 13 residues.

The CDR3 DNA reads TGTGCCAGCACCCCAGGGACAGGGAAATTTGTTGGCTACACCTTC. Residues: CASTPGTGKFVGYTF. The chain is built from TRBV6-6 and TRBJ1-2, with TRBD1 matching 9 bases. Germline V gives CDR1 MNHNY, CDR2 SVGAGI (reference sequence). Germline trimming cut 7 bases from V and 7 bases from J; bases unmatched to any gene: 13. This CDR3 is built from 15 residues.

The V and J genes are TRBV4-3 and TRBJ1-2; no definite D call. Germline CDR1 and CDR2: LGHNA and YSLEER. Trimming left V 0 bases short and J 8 bases short, with 16 bases between. The CDR3 is made up of 15 amino acids. CDR3 DNA: TGCGCCAGCAGCCAAGACGAAAAGGTGGTGACCGGCTACACCTTC. Translation gives CASSQDEKVVTGYTF.

This clone has just a few counts. The chain joins TRBV6-5 to TRBJ1-1, with 7 bases fitting TRBD1. Germline values: CDR1 MNHEY, CDR2 SVGAGI. The trim removed 6 bases at V and 4 bases at J, leaving 8 bases unmatched. The CDR3 is made up of 14 amino acids. The CDR3 reads CASRATGESTEAFF. The CDR3 region has the DNA TGTGCCAGCAGGGCAACAGGGGAATCCACTGAAGCTTTCTTT.

The V call is TRBV4-1, the J call TRBJ1-4; D remains unclear. V was clipped by 0 bases and J by 9 bases, with 8 bases between them. The CDR3 runs 13 residues. CDR1 and CDR2 from the germline V gene are MGHRA and YSYEKL. The CDR3 is CASSQDRTKKLFF. In DNA form, the CDR3 reads TGCGCCAGCAGCCAAGATAGGACGAAAAAACTGTTTTTT.